The entry below gives a single T cell receptor (beta chain) sequence along with its context. This entry belongs to a study of control samples from healthy donors and cancer patients. The V and J ends lost 2 bases and 7 bases, in that order; junction bases with no gene match: 8. CDR1 is LGHNA, CDR2 YSLEER, per germline. This CDR3 region has 15 residues. Sequencing used immunoSEQ multiplex PCR; TCRdb keeps in-frame clones, though not all of them. The table has about 53,000 clones, approximately 86% seen once; the top ten hold more than 12%. Source material: PBMCs. The chain links TRBV4-3 to TRBJ1-2; 9 bases are a match to TRBD1. The TCR was taken from a man aged 55-75 years with head and neck cancer. As DNA, the CDR3 is TGCGCCAGCAGCCAAACGATACGACAGGGGGGTGGCTACACCTTC. It specifies CASSQTIRQGGGYTF.